The rows below give T cell receptor beta chains drawn from one sample of a study of T cell repertoires in cytomegalovirus infection. From the reads, TCRdb called clonotypes with MiXCR, one entry per CDR3 protein. The sample shows 350,000 to 450,000 distinct CDR3 sequences, 15% to 20% of them seen only once. Sample: PBMCs. These receptor sequences come from a human donor in good health (CMV status not recorded). Some clones in this sample may be carry-over from other donors' samples. Each CDR3 is given with its conserved first and last residue. A D gene is named only where the DNA matches it firmly. Expanded clones get a size class; other rows say once, few or many, or leave the size out.

TGCAGTGCTAGGCGGACTAGCGGGACCTATGAGCAGTTCTTC,CSARRTSGTYEQFF,TRBV20-1,TRBJ2-1,TRBD2,few
TGCAGTGCTAGGACAGCGGGAGGGACCGGCGAGCAGTACTTC,CSARTAGGTGEQYF,TRBV20-1,TRBJ2-7,TRBD2,.
TGTGCCAGCAGTTTCCGACTAGCGGGAAACAATGAGCAGTTCTTC,CASSFRLAGNNEQFF,TRBV12-3/TRBV12-4,TRBJ2-1,TRBD2,few
TGTGCCAGCAGCGGAAAAGCGGGGGACCTAGGGACCCAGTACTTC,CASSGKAGDLGTQYF,TRBV9,TRBJ2-5,TRBD2,.
TGTGCCAGCAGTTTACGCGGGAGAAACATTCAGTACTTC,CASSLRGRNIQYF,TRBV12-3/TRBV12-4,TRBJ2-4,TRBD2,.
TGTGCCAGCAGCCAAGCGGCTGATGCCGCCTACGAGCAGTACTTC,CASSQAADAAYEQYF,TRBV3-1,TRBJ2-7,.,.
TGTGCCAGTTCAGACAGGGGGAGTTACAATGAGCAGTTCTTC,CASSDRGSYNEQFF,TRBV28,TRBJ2-1,TRBD1,few
TGCAGTGCTAGAGACCTTACAGGGAGCTCCTACAATGAGCAGTTCTTC,CSARDLTGSSYNEQFF,TRBV20-1,TRBJ2-1,.,few
TGTGCCAGCAGTGACCCGGGGCTCACTTTTACGCAGCAGTACTTC,CASSDPGLTFTQQYF,TRBV6-1,TRBJ2-7,.,.
TGTGCCAGTAAGGGACAGGGGATAACGCCCCAGCATTTT,CASKGQGITPQHF,TRBV19,TRBJ1-5,TRBD1,.
TGTGCCAGCAGCTTAGCGGGGGTAGCGGGAGGGAATGAGCAGTTCTTC,CASSLAGVAGGNEQFF,TRBV7-2,TRBJ2-1,TRBD2,many
TGTGCCACCAGTGAGGTGACTAGCGGGGGGGACAATGAGCAGTTCTTC,CATSEVTSGGDNEQFF,TRBV24-1,TRBJ2-1,TRBD2,once
TGCAGTGCTAGTTCTCCGGGACTAGCGGGGGGCCACGAGCAGTACTTC,CSASSPGLAGGHEQYF,TRBV20-1,TRBJ2-7,TRBD2,few
TGCAGTGCTAGGTTCCGGGACAGGGGCTATGGCTACACCTTC,CSARFRDRGYGYTF,TRBV20-1,TRBJ1-2,TRBD1,once
TGTGCCACAACCCTCGACAGGGAGGACACTGAAGCTTTCTTT,CATTLDREDTEAFF,TRBV6-1,TRBJ1-1,TRBD1,few
TGCAGCGTCCTCCAGCGGGCAACAGATACGCAGTATTTT,CSVLQRATDTQYF,TRBV29-1,TRBJ2-3,.,.
TGTGCCAGCAGCGCCCAATTAGGGAATTACGAGCAGTACTTC,CASSAQLGNYEQYF,TRBV7-2,TRBJ2-7,.,many
TGTGCCAGCTCGGCGGTCGTCTCCTATAATTCACCCCTCCACTTT,CASSAVVSYNSPLHF,TRBV7-9,TRBJ1-6,.,.
TGTGCCAGCAGTCTCTCTCTACAGGGGCGTATGACTGAAGCTTTCTTT,CASSLSLQGRMTEAFF,TRBV5-4,TRBJ1-1,TRBD1,many
TGTGCCAGCAGCTTAAGCGGGGGGCGCGCAGATACGCAGTATTTT,CASSLSGGRADTQYF,TRBV7-6,TRBJ2-3,TRBD2,.
TGTGCCAGCAGCTTAAGAGGTAGCGGGGGGCACGATACGCAGTATTTT,CASSLRGSGGHDTQYF,TRBV7-9,TRBJ2-3,TRBD2,.
TGCAGCGTTGGTGGGGGACAGCCGAACACTGAAGCTTTCTTT,CSVGGGQPNTEAFF,TRBV29-1,TRBJ1-1,TRBD1,.
TGTGCCAGCAAGGATTACAGGCTTAGCACAGATACGCAGTATTTT,CASKDYRLSTDTQYF,TRBV6-1,TRBJ2-3,.,.
TGTGCCAGCAGCCCCTACCCAGAGCGGGAGCAGTTCTTC,CASSPYPEREQFF,TRBV5-5,TRBJ2-1,.,.
TGTGCCAGCAGTTTCCGGACTAGCGGGAATCCAAAGTCCTACGAGCAGTACTTC,CASSFRTSGNPKSYEQYF,TRBV25-1,TRBJ2-7,TRBD2,.
TGCAGTGCTAGATTCTGGGGGCGTGGGGCTGAAGCTTTCTTT,CSARFWGRGAEAFF,TRBV20-1,TRBJ1-1,.,.
TGCGCCAGCAGCCGCGACGGGCTAGCGGATGAGCAGTTCTTC,CASSRDGLADEQFF,TRBV5-1,TRBJ2-1,TRBD2,few
TGTGCCACCAGCAGAGATGCAGGGACAGGGACTTACGAGCAGTACTTC,CATSRDAGTGTYEQYF,TRBV15,TRBJ2-7,TRBD1,few
TGTGCCAGCAGCGTAACAGGGGCGGCGGGGACTGAAGCTTTCTTT,CASSVTGAAGTEAFF,TRBV7-8,TRBJ1-1,TRBD1,.
TGTGCCAGCACCCATGGGGGGCCGAGCTATGAGCAGTTCTTC,CASTHGGPSYEQFF,TRBV6-2/TRBV6-3,TRBJ2-1,.,few
TGTGCCAGCATAGGGATCCCAGACAATGAGCAGTTCTTC,CASIGIPDNEQFF,TRBV12-3/TRBV12-4,TRBJ2-1,.,few
TGTGCCAGCGCTATAAACACCATATATTTT,CASAINTIYF,TRBV12-3/TRBV12-4,TRBJ1-3,.,many
TGTGCCAGCAGCCAATCGCGGGACTACGAGCAGTACTTC,CASSQSRDYEQYF,TRBV7-2,TRBJ2-7,.,many
TGTGCCAGCAGCTTAGGGACAGGGGGTTCAGATACGCAGTATTTT,CASSLGTGGSDTQYF,TRBV5-4,TRBJ2-3,TRBD1,few
TGTGCCAAGACTAAGGAAGGCACTGAAGCTTTCTTT,CAKTKEGTEAFF,TRBV2,TRBJ1-1,.,few
TGCGCCAGCAGCTTGGAGAGAGACAGGGGGGGTCTGTCGCTGGAGACCCAGTACTTC,CASSLERDRGGLSLETQYF,TRBV5-1,TRBJ2-5,TRBD1,.
TGTGCCAGCAGCCTAAGACTAACGGGGGGACACTTCACAGATACGCAGTATTTT,CASSLRLTGGHFTDTQYF,TRBV7-2,TRBJ2-3,.,many
TGTGCCAGCAGCCGCGGACAGGGCACAGCGAACACCGGGGAGCTGTTTTTT,CASSRGQGTANTGELFF,TRBV7-6,TRBJ2-2,TRBD1,many
TGTGCCAGCAGCCGGGTCAGGGGGCTTAACAATGAGCAGTTCTTC,CASSRVRGLNNEQFF,TRBV14,TRBJ2-1,TRBD1,.
TGTGCCAGTAGTACCACCGCGGGAAGTTCCTACGAGCAGTACTTC,CASSTTAGSSYEQYF,TRBV19,TRBJ2-7,.,.
TGCAGTGCTCGACGGGACTCTGGAAACACCATATATTTT,CSARRDSGNTIYF,TRBV20-1,TRBJ1-3,.,.
TGTGCCAGCAGCCCCAAGATTGAGCAGTTCTTC,CASSPKIEQFF,TRBV11-2,TRBJ2-1,.,.
TGTGCCAGCACCTCGGTGAGCGGCACTGAAGCTTTCTTT,CASTSVSGTEAFF,TRBV28,TRBJ1-1,.,many
TGTGCCAGCAAGGGTGGCTCCGAAAAACTGTTTTTT,CASKGGSEKLFF,TRBV12-3/TRBV12-4,TRBJ1-4,.,.
TGTGCCTGGGGGGGGGACAATGAGCAGTTCTTC,CAWGGDNEQFF,TRBV28,TRBJ2-1,TRBD2,few
TGTGCCACCAGCAGAGATGGGGGGCCCTACGAGCAGTACTTC,CATSRDGGPYEQYF,TRBV15,TRBJ2-7,.,.
TGTGCTAGCAGCTCGACAGGGGTATCTGGCACCGGGGAGCTGTTTTTT,CASSSTGVSGTGELFF,TRBV7-7,TRBJ2-2,TRBD1,many
TGTGCCAGTAGTTCTTCCGGGACGGTCTATGGCTACACCTTC,CASSSSGTVYGYTF,TRBV19,TRBJ1-2,.,few
TGTGCCAGCAGCGCTCGGGCCGAAAGGAGCTCCTACAATGAGCAGTTCTTC,CASSARAERSSYNEQFF,TRBV13,TRBJ2-1,.,many
TGTGCCAGCAGCCCTTCGGATGGCACAGATACGCAGTATTTT,CASSPSDGTDTQYF,TRBV6-1,TRBJ2-3,.,many
TGCGCCAGCAGCATTGGGACTAGCGAAGAGACCCAGTACTTC,CASSIGTSEETQYF,TRBV4-1,TRBJ2-5,TRBD2,.
TGTGCCACCAGCAGAGCGCCCTCGGAGACCCAGTACTTC,CATSRAPSETQYF,TRBV15,TRBJ2-5,.,few
TGTGCCAGCAGTCTCGCAGGGGCTTCAAGCACAGATACGCAGTATTTT,CASSLAGASSTDTQYF,TRBV6-6,TRBJ2-3,.,.
TGTGCCAGCAGCTCTTCCGGGACTAAGCAGTTCTTC,CASSSSGTKQFF,TRBV2,TRBJ2-1,TRBD2,.
TGTGCCAGCAGTTACGTCCCGGGGGGCACTGAAGCTTTCTTT,CASSYVPGGTEAFF,TRBV6-2/TRBV6-3,TRBJ1-1,.,.